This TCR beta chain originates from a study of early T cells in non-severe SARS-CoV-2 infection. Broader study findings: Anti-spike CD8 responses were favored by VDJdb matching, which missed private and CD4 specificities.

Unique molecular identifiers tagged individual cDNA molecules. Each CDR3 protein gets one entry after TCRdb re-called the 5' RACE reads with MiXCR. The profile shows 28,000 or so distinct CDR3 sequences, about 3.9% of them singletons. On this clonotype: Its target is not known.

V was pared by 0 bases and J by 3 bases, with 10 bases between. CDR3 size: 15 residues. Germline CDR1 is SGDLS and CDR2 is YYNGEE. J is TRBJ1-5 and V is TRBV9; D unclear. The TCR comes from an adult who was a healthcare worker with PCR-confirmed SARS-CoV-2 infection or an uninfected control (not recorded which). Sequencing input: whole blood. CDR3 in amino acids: CASSVEGRINQPQHF. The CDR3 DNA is TGTGCCAGCAGCGTAGAAGGGCGGATCAATCAGCCCCAGCATTTT.